This entry describes one TCR beta chain. The data originate from a study of T cell changes during pregnancy in multiple sclerosis. Measured with immunoSEQ multiplex PCR; TCRdb has only the in-frame clones, and not every one. The sample lists under 85,000 clones; 85% to 95% were seen once. The CDR3 contains 15 residues. The V gene lost 4 bases and the J gene lost 1 base, with 13 bases spanning the gap. Looked up from germline, CDR1 is SNHLY and CDR2 is FYNNEI. The sequence came from a female donor with multiple sclerosis, enrolled in a pregnancy study. The chain combines TRBV2 with TRBJ1-1; perhaps TRBD1 as D (6 bases). Sequenced here: CD4+ T cells from peripheral blood mononuclear cells, sampled in the second trimester of pregnancy. The CDR3 DNA reads TGTGCCAGCAGTGGACTGGGGACAAGGAACACTGAAGCTTTCTTT. Protein: CASSGLGTRNTEAFF. Full variable domain (rest looked up from reference TRBV2 and TRBJ1-1): EPEVTQTPSHQVTQMGQEVILRCVPISNHLYFYWYRQILGQKVEFLVSFYNNEISEKSEIFDDQFSVERPDGSNFTLKIRSTKLEDSAMYFCASSGLGTRNTEAFFGQGTRLTVV.